The 27 T cell receptor beta chains presented below share a single source sample, sequenced in a study of blood T cell repertoires in COVID-19. The assay was immunoSEQ multiplex PCR, and TCRdb's table has in-frame clones only and misses some. The sample consists of about 280,000 clones, about four fifths of them appearing once. The material sequenced was peripheral blood. The receptors come from a woman aged 45-65 years who had recovered from COVID-19.

This sequence joins TRBV19 and TRBJ2-1; weak D call: TRBD2 (5 bases). Germline V gives CDR1 LNHDA, CDR2 SQIVND (reference sequence). This CDR3 spans 13 amino acids. The V and J ends lost 10 bases and 2 bases respectively, with 12 bases between them. As DNA, the CDR3 is TGTGCCACCGGACTGAGCCCCTACAATGAGCAGTTCTTC. Translating gives CATGLSPYNEQFF.

This clone was seen just once. The chain carries TRBV5-1 and TRBJ1-4; 8 nucleotides line up with TRBD1. There are 16 residues in the CDR3. The germline gives CDR1 SGHRS, CDR2 YFSETQ. J lost 8 bases, V lost 0 bases, and 9 bases had no gene match. The CDR3 is CASSLAGTGKQEKLFF. The CDR3 DNA sequence: TGCGCCAGCAGCTTGGCCGGGACAGGCAAGCAGGAAAAACTGTTTTTT.

The gene calls are TRBV24-1 and TRBJ2-7; D is unclear. Per germline, CDR1 KGHDR and CDR2 SFDVKD. The CDR3 is 14 amino acids. V was shortened by 4 bases and J by 8 bases, with 17 bases between the two germline ends. CDR3 amino acids: CATSDPFIERKQYF. For the CDR3, the DNA is TGTGCCACCAGTGACCCCTTCATTGAGCGAAAGCAGTACTTC.

This chain uses TRBV19 with TRBJ2-1; the D is unclear. With 6 bases removed from V and 6 bases from J, the gap between germline ends came to 12 bases. CDR1 LNHDA and CDR2 SQIVND come from the germline V gene (reference sequence). The CDR3 consists of 13 residues. The CDR3: CASRPPELNEQFF. CDR3 coding DNA: TGTGCCAGTAGACCTCCTGAGCTCAATGAGCAGTTCTTC. Full variable domain (remainder filled in from reference TRBV19 and TRBJ2-1): DGGITQSPKYLFRKEGQNVTLSCEQNLNHDAMYWYRQDPGQGLRLIYYSQIVNDFQKGDIAEGYSVSREKKESFPLTVTSAQKNPTAFYLCASRPPELNEQFFGPGTRLTVL.

The CDR3 reads CAIPLRDISSNQPQHF. CDR3 coding DNA: TGTGCCATCCCCCTCCGGGACATCTCTAGCAATCAGCCCCAGCATTTT. The rearrangement joins TRBV13 to TRBJ1-5, with D perhaps matching TRBD1 (6 bases). This CDR3 spans 16 amino acids. Germline lookup yields CDR1 PRHDT and CDR2 FYEKMQ (reference sequence). The V end lost 10 bases, the J end lost 0 bases, and 19 bases lay between the germline ends.

The CDR3 DNA reads TGTGCCAGCAGTCCTAGACAGGGAACTGAAGCTTTCTTT. Protein sequence: CASSPRQGTEAFF. The rearrangement links TRBV12-3 or TRBV12-4 to TRBJ1-1, with 7 bases that match TRBD1. V lost 5 bases to trimming and J lost 5 bases; unmatched junction nucleotides: 5. This CDR3 is built from 13 residues.

For the CDR3, the DNA is TGTGCCAGCAGTTATGAAGCGGGAAAGCTCTATGAGCAGTTCTTC. Translation: CASSYEAGKLYEQFF. This chain links TRBV6-2 or TRBV6-3 with TRBJ2-1; the match to TRBD2 covers 7 bases. Germline CDR1 MNHEY, CDR2 SVGEGT. The CDR3 extends over 15 amino acids. Trimming took 3 bases from V and 8 from J; bases not matched to a gene: 10.

This sequence joins TRBV28 and TRBJ2-7; maybe TRBD2 (6 bases). CDR1 and CDR2 (germline): MDHEN, SYDVKM. The V and J ends lost 5 bases and 2 bases respectively, with 16 bases between them. The CDR3 extends over 15 amino acids. The DNA of the CDR3 is TGTGCCAGCAGTCCCGGGGTCGGACTAACCTACGAGCAGTACTTC. This sequence encodes CASSPGVGLTYEQYF.

This clone was detected only a few times. V usage is TRBV27 and J usage is TRBJ2-5; TRBD1 matches at 10 bases. Per germline, CDR1 MNHEY and CDR2 SMNVEV (reference sequence). The ends lost 6 bases at V and 6 bases at J; junction bases unmatched: 10. The CDR3 covers 15 residues. CDR3 region: CASRQDGQGGQTQYF. CDR3 coding DNA: TGTGCCAGCAGGCAAGATGGACAGGGGGGCCAGACCCAGTACTTC.

Concerning this clone: Different DNA sequences within this sample yield the same CDR3. The chain uses TRBV9 and TRBJ2-2, with unresolved D. Germline V lookup: CDR1 SGDLS, CDR2 YYNGEE. This CDR3 spans 12 amino acids. V was cut by 3 bases and J by 2 bases, with 2 bases left in between. The CDR3 sequence: CASSANTGELFF. The CDR3 DNA is TGTGCCAGCAGCGCTAACACCGGGGAGCTGTTTTTT.

The V call is TRBV5-6, the J call TRBJ2-5, with 8 bases fitting TRBD2. The V gene end was trimmed by 4 bases and the J gene end by 4 bases; junction bases not matched to a gene: 9. Per the germline V gene, CDR1 is SGHDT and CDR2 is YYEEEE. The CDR3 runs 15 residues. CDR3 protein: CASSPGGGLRETQYF. The CDR3 DNA is TGTGCCAGCAGCCCCGGGGGGGGGCTTAGAGAGACCCAGTACTTC.

As to this clone: This probably arose from a read error, given a far larger clone one base away. This chain uses TRBV7-8 with TRBJ1-2; D gene ambiguous. CDR3 length: 12 residues. Germline V gene lookup returns CDR1 SGHVS and CDR2 FQNEAQ. With 5 bases removed from V and 4 bases from J, the gap between germline ends came to 8 bases. CDR3 coding DNA: TGTGCCAGCAGCCCCGGGGTCTATGGCTACACCTTC. This sequence encodes CASSPGVYGYTF.

The rearrangement uses TRBV7-3 and TRBJ2-3, with 9 bases identical to TRBD2. Per germline, CDR1 SGHTA and CDR2 FQGTGA. Trimming removed 7 bases from V and 2 bases from J; junction bases left unmatched: 10. The CDR3 covers 16 residues. The CDR3 reads CASTLGLAGNTDTQYF. CDR3 coding DNA: TGTGCCAGCACCCTGGGGCTAGCGGGGAACACAGATACGCAGTATTTT.

V gene TRBV29-1 combines with J gene TRBJ1-1; 7 bases are shared with TRBD1. V was pared by 7 bases and J by 6 bases, with 11 bases of the junction left unmatched. CDR3 size: 13 residues. CDR1 and CDR2 (germline): SQVTM, ANQGSEA. The CDR3: CSGDDGQAAEAFF. In DNA, the CDR3 is TGCAGCGGAGACGACGGACAGGCGGCTGAAGCTTTCTTT.

The CDR3 region has the DNA TGTGCCAGTAGTCTTCCAGAGACAGGGAATGAAAAACTGTTTTTT. It encodes CASSLPETGNEKLFF. This rearrangement joins TRBV19 to TRBJ1-4, with 7 bases identical to TRBD1. The CDR3 extends over 15 amino acids. Trimming cost V 5 bases and J 5 bases; bases outside gene matches: 8. Germline V gene lookup returns CDR1 LNHDA and CDR2 SQIVND (reference sequence).

The V gene is TRBV19, the J gene TRBJ2-4; the D gene is possibly TRBD1 (6 bases). Germline V CDR1 and CDR2: LNHDA, SQIVND (reference sequence). The CDR3 consists of 15 residues. V gave up 4 bases and J gave up 6 bases, with 16 bases separating them. CDR3 region: CASSKGGIPSNIQYF. The CDR3 DNA follows: TGTGCCAGTAGTAAAGGGGGTATCCCGTCAAACATTCAGTACTTC.

The table lists this clone with a count of one. V and J are TRBV20-1 and TRBJ2-7; D may be TRBD2 (5 bases). CDR3 length equals 11 residues. V was shortened by 5 bases and J by 0 bases, with 5 bases between the two germline ends. The germline V gene encodes CDR1 DFQATT and CDR2 SNEGSKA (reference sequence). The CDR3, as DNA: TGCAGTGCTGCGGGCTCCTACGAGCAGTACTTC. This encodes CSAAGSYEQYF.

This clone was counted a single time. The DNA is left out, because the CDR3 cannot be placed on it with certainty; the CDR3 is given as TCRdb lists it. The V gene is TRBV27, the J gene TRBJ2-5; TRBD1 is the table's D call and was not checked against the DNA. Germline V lookup: CDR1 MNHEY, CDR2 SMNVEV (reference sequence). The CDR3 length is 19 residues, termini included. The CDR3 sequence is CASSLFGPGGLRIQETQYF.

The chain has TRBV11-3 and TRBJ2-1; 8 bases fit TRBD2. The CDR3 length is 15 residues. Germline CDR1 and CDR2: SGHNT and YENEEA. V lost 5 bases and J lost 4; bases outside the gene matches: 7. CDR3 coding DNA: TGTGCCAGCAGCCGGAGCGGGGGCACGTACAATGAGCAGTTCTTC. This sequence encodes CASSRSGGTYNEQFF.

This chain joins TRBV12-5 and TRBJ2-2; TRBD1 is a possible D gene (5 bases). The CDR3 is 17 amino acids. Germline CDR1 LGHNT, CDR2 FRNRAP. Trimming pared 5 bases from V and 0 bases from J, leaving 16 bases between. The CDR3 region is CASGADSRAANTGELFF. CDR3 coding DNA: TGTGCTAGTGGTGCCGACAGCAGGGCCGCGAACACCGGGGAGCTGTTTTTT.

The V gene is TRBV9, the J gene TRBJ2-1; D is uncertain. V was shortened by 4 bases and J by 9 bases, with 14 bases between the two germline ends. Germline CDR1 SGDLS, CDR2 YYNGEE. The length of the CDR3 is 13 residues. Written as DNA, the CDR3 is TGTGCCAGCAGCCTGGGCCTGGTGGGTGAGCAGTTCTTC. Amino acids: CASSLGLVGEQFF.

V usage is TRBV12-3 or TRBV12-4 and J usage is TRBJ1-3; D perhaps matches TRBD1 (5 bases). V was clipped by 6 bases and J by 11 bases, with 11 bases between them. The CDR3 spans 11 residues. CDR3 DNA sequence: TGTGCCAGCAGCGCAGGGTATGCCATATATTTT. Its protein product is CASSAGYAIYF.

CDR3 sequence (DNA): TGTGCCAGCTCACCCCAACAGGGGGCTTCTGGAAATTCACCCCTCCACTTT. Protein sequence: CASSPQQGASGNSPLHF. V usage is TRBV18 and J usage is TRBJ1-6; the match to TRBD1 covers 9 bases. The ends lost 3 bases at V and 7 bases at J; junction bases unmatched: 10. The germline V gene has CDR1 KGHSH and CDR2 LQKENI. The CDR3 is made up of 17 amino acids.

This chain links TRBV5-5 with TRBJ1-2; D unresolved. The V end lost 0 bases, the J end lost 0 bases, and 9 bases lay between the germline ends. The CDR3 length is 15 residues. Germline values: CDR1 SGHKS, CDR2 YYEKEE (reference sequence). The CDR3 here is CASSLVVSSNYGYTF. CDR3 DNA: TGTGCCAGCAGCTTGGTGGTCAGTTCTAACTATGGCTACACCTTC.

V gene TRBV28 combines with J gene TRBJ1-2; tentatively, D is TRBD1 (5 bases). CDR1 is MDHEN, CDR2 SYDVKM, per germline. V lost 8 bases to trimming and J lost 1 base, with 17 bases between them. This CDR3 is built from 15 residues. For the CDR3, the DNA is TGTGCCAGCGGAAACTTCGACAGTTTTAACTATGGCTACACCTTC. Protein: CASGNFDSFNYGYTF.

This clone was seen only a few times. The chain uses TRBV28 and TRBJ2-6; D unresolved. Germline V gene sequence: CDR1 MDHEN, CDR2 SYDVKM. V lost 5 bases, J lost 13 bases, and 15 bases lay in between. This CDR3 spans 13 amino acids. The CDR3 nucleotides are TGTGCCAGCAGTACCATTACAGTCAAAGTCCTGACTTTC. Its translation is CASSTITVKVLTF.

Concerning this clone: Other DNA sequences in the same sample also yield this CDR3. The chain links TRBV12-3 or TRBV12-4 to TRBJ2-7, with a tentative D call TRBD1 (6 bases). V was shortened by 3 bases and J by 2 bases, with 8 bases between the two germline ends. The CDR3 runs 13 residues. The CDR3 DNA follows: TGTGCCAGCAGTTTTCAGGGGACCTACGAGCAGTACTTC. As protein: CASSFQGTYEQYF.